This T cell receptor beta chain was obtained from a study of cytomegalovirus exposure and HLA in healthy donors. General observations from the study: Associated with HLA alleles at 0.05 false discovery rate in a later analysis were 16,951 TCR beta sequences. The study flagged about 150 TCR beta chains as cytomegalovirus-associated.

In the PCR, 60 Vbeta and 13 Jbeta primers were used. Here immunoSEQ multiplex PCR was the method, and the copy in TCRdb shows in-frame clones only, minus some. The sample includes 100,000 to 150,000 clones, about 10% of them seen just once. The V gene's germline CDR1 is SGDLS and CDR2 YYNGEE. The CDR3 has 15 residues. Trimming took 3 bases from V and 2 from J; bases not matched to a gene: 1. About this clone: Its antigen is unknown.

The sequence came from a woman between 18 and 29 years old in good health and CMV-seropositive. The chain uses TRBV9 and TRBJ2-1; 11 bases align to TRBD2. Material for sequencing was PBMCs. The CDR3 loop is CASSETSGAYNEQFF. The DNA for the CDR3 is TGTGCCAGCAGCGAGACTAGCGGGGCCTACAATGAGCAGTTCTTC.